Listed below are T cell receptor beta chains from one sample, sequenced in a study of blood T cell repertoires in COVID-19. The repertoire was sequenced with immunoSEQ multiplex PCR; TCRdb's copy has only in-frame clones and lacks some. This table holds over 100,000 clones, 82% found once. Material for sequencing was peripheral blood. The receptor source for this set is a man between 65 and 80 years old with acute or convalescent COVID-19. Both conserved end residues are part of each CDR3. A D gene is named only where the DNA matches it firmly.

d_gene | j_gene | v_gene | CDR3aa | CDR3nt
TRBD2 | TRBJ2-1 | TRBV9 | CASSVGGGASNEQFF | TGTGCCAGCAGCGTAGGCGGGGGGGCCTCCAATGAGCAGTTCTTC
NA | TRBJ2-7 | TRBV15 | CATSRDSGQYF | TGTGCCACCAGCAGAGATAGTGGGCAGTACTTC
TRBD1 | TRBJ1-3 | TRBV4-1 | CASSQAAAGTGLLGNTIYF | TGCGCCAGCAGCCAAGCGGCAGCCGGGACAGGGCTACTCGGAAACACCATATATTTT
NA | TRBJ2-1 | TRBV6-2/TRBV6-3 | CASSQRQGLYNEQFF | TGTGCCAGCAGTCAACGGCAGGGGCTCTACAATGAGCAGTTCTTC
TRBD1 | TRBJ1-3 | TRBV10-3 | CAISGGDRGDTIYF | TGTGCCATCAGTGGAGGTGACAGGGGGGACACCATATATTTT
TRBD1 | TRBJ2-3 | TRBV19 | CASSARDRGTDTQYF | TGTGCCAGTAGTGCCCGGGACAGGGGAACAGATACGCAGTATTTT
TRBD2 | TRBJ2-2 | TRBV5-1 | CASSLVGLAELGGELFF | TGCGCCAGCAGCTTGGTTGGACTAGCCGAGCTAGGGGGGGAGCTGTTTTTT
TRBD1 | TRBJ1-1 | TRBV19 | CASSANRGTEAFF | TGTGCCAGTAGTGCCAACAGGGGAACTGAAGCTTTCTTT
TRBD1 | TRBJ2-7 | TRBV2 | CASSDSTGSGEQYF | TGTGCCAGCAGTGACTCGACAGGGTCGGGCGAGCAGTACTTC
NA | TRBJ2-1 | TRBV15 | CATSRDGTPREEQFF | TGTGCCACCAGCAGAGATGGGACCCCCCGGGAGGAGCAGTTCTTC
TRBD1 | TRBJ2-7 | TRBV9 | CASSVDPGQGVPEQYF | TGTGCCAGCAGCGTAGACCCGGGACAGGGCGTTCCCGAGCAGTACTTC
TRBD1 | TRBJ1-1 | TRBV19 | CASSIGQKGAQAFF | TGTGCCAGTAGTATAGGACAGAAGGGGGCCCAAGCTTTCTTT
TRBD1 | TRBJ2-7 | TRBV7-2 | CASSLDRGIAFSYEQYF | TGTGCCAGCAGCTTAGACAGGGGAATAGCCTTTTCGTACGAGCAGTACTTC
NA | TRBJ2-7 | TRBV5-1 | CASSLDLSWSDEQYF | TGCGCCAGCAGCTTGGATCTCAGTTGGAGCGACGAGCAGTACTTC
NA | TRBJ2-1 | TRBV5-1 | CASSSAGLSYNEQFF | TGCGCCAGCAGCTCGGCAGGGTTGTCCTACAATGAGCAGTTCTTC
NA | TRBJ1-1 | TRBV28 | CASSFRGTEAFF | TGTGCCAGCAGTTTCAGGGGCACTGAAGCTTTCTTT